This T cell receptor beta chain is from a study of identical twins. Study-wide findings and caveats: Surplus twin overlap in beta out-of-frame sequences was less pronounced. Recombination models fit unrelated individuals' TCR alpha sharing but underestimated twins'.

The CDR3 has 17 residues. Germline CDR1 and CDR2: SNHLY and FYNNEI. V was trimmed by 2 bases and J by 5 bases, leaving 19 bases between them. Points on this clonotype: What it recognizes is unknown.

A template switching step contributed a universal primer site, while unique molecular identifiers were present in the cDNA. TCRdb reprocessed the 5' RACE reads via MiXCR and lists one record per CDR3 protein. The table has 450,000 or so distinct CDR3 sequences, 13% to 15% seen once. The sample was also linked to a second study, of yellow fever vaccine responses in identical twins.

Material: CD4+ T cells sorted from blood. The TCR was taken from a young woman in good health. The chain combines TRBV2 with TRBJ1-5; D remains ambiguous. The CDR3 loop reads CASSETPGRRAHQPQHF. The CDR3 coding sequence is TGTGCCAGCAGTGAAACGCCTGGGCGGAGGGCCCATCAGCCCCAGCATTTT.